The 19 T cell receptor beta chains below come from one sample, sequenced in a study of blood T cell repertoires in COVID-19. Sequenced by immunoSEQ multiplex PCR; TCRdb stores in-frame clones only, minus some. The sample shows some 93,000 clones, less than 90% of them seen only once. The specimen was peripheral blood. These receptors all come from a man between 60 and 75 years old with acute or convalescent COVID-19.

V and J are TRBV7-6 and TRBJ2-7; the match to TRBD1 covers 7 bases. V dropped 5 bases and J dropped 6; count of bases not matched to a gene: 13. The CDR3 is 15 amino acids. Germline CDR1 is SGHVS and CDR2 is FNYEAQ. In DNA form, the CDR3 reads TGTGCCAGCAGCATTCGCCGGGACAGAGCCAGCGAGCAGTACTTC. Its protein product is CASSIRRDRASEQYF.

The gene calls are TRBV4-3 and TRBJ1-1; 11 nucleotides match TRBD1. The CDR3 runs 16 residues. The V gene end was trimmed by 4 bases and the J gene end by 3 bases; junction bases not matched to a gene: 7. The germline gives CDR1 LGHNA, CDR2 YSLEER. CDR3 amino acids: CASSLGTGGSYTEAFF. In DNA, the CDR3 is TGCGCCAGCAGCCTCGGGACAGGGGGTAGTTACACTGAAGCTTTCTTT.

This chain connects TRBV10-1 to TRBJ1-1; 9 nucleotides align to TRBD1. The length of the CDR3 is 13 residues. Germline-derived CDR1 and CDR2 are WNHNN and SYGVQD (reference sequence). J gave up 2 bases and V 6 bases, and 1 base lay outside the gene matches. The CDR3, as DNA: TGCGCCAGCAGACAGGGGGCAAACACTGAAGCTTTCTTT. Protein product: CASRQGANTEAFF.

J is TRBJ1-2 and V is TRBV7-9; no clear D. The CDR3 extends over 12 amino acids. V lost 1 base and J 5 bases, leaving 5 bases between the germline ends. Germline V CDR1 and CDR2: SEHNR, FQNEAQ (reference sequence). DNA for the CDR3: TGTGCCAGCAGCTTAGTAAATTATGGCTACACCTTC. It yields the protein CASSLVNYGYTF. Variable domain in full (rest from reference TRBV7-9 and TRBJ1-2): DTGVSQNPRHKITKRGQNVTFRCDPISEHNRLYWYRQTLGQGPEFLTYFQNEAQLEKSRLLSDRFSAERPKGSFSTLEIQRTEQGDSAMYLCASSLVNYGYTFGSGTRLTVV.

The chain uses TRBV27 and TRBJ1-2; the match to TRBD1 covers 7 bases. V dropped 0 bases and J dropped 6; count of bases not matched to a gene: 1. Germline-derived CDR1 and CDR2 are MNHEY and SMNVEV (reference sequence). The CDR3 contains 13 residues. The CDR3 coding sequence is TGTGCCAGCAGTTTATCAGGGGGCAATGGCTACACCTTC. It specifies CASSLSGGNGYTF.

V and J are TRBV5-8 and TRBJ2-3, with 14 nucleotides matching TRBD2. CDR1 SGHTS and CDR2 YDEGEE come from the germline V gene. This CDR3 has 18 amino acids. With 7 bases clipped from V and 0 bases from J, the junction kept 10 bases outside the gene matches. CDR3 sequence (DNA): TGTGCCAGCGCATTCGGGACTAGCGGGAGTGGGAGCACAGATACGCAGTATTTT. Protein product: CASAFGTSGSGSTDTQYF.

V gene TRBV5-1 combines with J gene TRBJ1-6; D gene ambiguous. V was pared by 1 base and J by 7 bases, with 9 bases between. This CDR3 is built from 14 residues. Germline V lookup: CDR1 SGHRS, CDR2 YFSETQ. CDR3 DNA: TGCGCCAGCAGCTTGAGCCAGGTCAATTCACCCCTCCACTTT. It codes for CASSLSQVNSPLHF.

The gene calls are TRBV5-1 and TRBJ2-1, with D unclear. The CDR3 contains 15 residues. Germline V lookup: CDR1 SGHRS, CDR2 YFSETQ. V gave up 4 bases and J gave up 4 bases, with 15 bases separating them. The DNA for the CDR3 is TGCGCCAGCAGCCTCGAGGCAGCTTCATACAATGAGCAGTTCTTC. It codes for CASSLEAASYNEQFF.

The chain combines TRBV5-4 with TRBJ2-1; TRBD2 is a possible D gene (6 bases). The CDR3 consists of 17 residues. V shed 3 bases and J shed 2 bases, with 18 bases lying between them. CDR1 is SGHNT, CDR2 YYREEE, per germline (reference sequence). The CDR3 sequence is CASSSPARGGAYNEQFF. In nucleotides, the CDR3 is TGTGCCAGCAGCTCCCCGGCGAGGGGCGGGGCCTACAATGAGCAGTTCTTC.

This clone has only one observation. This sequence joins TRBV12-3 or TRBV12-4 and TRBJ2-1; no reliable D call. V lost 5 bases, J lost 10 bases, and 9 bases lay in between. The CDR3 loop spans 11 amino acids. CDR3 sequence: CASSPPGEQFF. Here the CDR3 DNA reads TGTGCCAGCAGTCCCCCCGGGGAGCAGTTCTTC.

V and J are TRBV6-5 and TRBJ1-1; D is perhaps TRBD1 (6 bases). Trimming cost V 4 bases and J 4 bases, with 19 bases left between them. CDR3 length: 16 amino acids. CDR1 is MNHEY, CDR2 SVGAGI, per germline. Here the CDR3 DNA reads TGTGCCAGCAGTTCTAAAAACAGGGTATGGGGCACTGAAGCTTTCTTT. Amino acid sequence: CASSSKNRVWGTEAFF.

CDR3 sequence reads: CASSLPPSYEQYF. CDR3 nucleotide sequence: TGTGCCAGCAGTCTCCCTCCCTCCTACGAGCAGTACTTC. This chain connects TRBV7-6 to TRBJ2-7; D is undetermined. Germline CDR1 is SGHVS and CDR2 is FNYEAQ. This CDR3 has 13 amino acids. Trimming shortened V by 6 bases and J by 0 bases, and 9 bases separated the two germline ends.

The CDR3 DNA follows: TGTGCCAGTAGTATAATGGGGCGGCAACTGTTTTTT. As protein: CASSIMGRQLFF. The chain uses TRBV19 and TRBJ1-4; D perhaps matches TRBD1 (5 bases). The V end lost 2 bases, the J end lost 12 bases, and 10 bases lay between the germline ends. The CDR3 contains 12 residues. Looked up from germline, CDR1 is LNHDA and CDR2 is SQIVND (reference sequence).

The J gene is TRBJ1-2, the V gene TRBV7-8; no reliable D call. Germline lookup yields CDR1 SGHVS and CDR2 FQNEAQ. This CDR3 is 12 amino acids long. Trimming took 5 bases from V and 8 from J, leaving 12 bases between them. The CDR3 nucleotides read TGTGCCAGCAGCCCCTACCCCGCGGGCTACACCTTC. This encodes CASSPYPAGYTF.

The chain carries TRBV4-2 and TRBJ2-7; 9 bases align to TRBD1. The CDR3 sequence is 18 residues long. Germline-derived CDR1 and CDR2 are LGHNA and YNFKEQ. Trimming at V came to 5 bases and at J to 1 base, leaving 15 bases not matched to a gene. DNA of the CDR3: TGTGCCAGCAGCTGGGGACAGGGAGGGCTGTTGGGGTCCTACGAGCAGTACTTC. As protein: CASSWGQGGLLGSYEQYF.

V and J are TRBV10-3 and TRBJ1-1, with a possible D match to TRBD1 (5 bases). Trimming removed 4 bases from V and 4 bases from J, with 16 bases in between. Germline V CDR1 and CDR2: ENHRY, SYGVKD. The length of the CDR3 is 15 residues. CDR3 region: CAISGGLGRGTEAFF. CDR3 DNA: TGTGCCATCAGTGGAGGGCTGGGGAGGGGCACTGAAGCTTTCTTT.

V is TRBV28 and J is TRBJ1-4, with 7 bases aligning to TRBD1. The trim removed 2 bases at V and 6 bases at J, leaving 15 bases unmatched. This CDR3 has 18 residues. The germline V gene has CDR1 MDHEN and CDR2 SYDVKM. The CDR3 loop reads CASSLTGQEGALDEKLFF. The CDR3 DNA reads TGTGCCAGCAGTTTAACCGGACAGGAGGGGGCTCTGGATGAAAAACTGTTTTTT.

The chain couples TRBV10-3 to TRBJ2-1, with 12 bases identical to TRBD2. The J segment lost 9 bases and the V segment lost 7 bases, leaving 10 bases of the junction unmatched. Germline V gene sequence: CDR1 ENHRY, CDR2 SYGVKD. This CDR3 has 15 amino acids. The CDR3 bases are TGTGCCATCAACACTCTAGCGGGGGGGCCGGCTGAGCAGTTCTTC. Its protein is CAINTLAGGPAEQFF.

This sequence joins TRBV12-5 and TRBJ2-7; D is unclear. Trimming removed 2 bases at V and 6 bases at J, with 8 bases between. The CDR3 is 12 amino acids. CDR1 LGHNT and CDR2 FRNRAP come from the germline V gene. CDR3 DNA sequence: TGTGCTAGTGGTTTGCCCCCTAGCGAGCAGTACTTC. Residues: CASGLPPSEQYF.